This T cell receptor (beta chain) came from a study of T-cell reconstitution after alpha-beta-depleted transplantation in children. For TCRbeta, the library was prepared with unique molecular identifiers. TCRdb called the PCR reads again in MiXCR, with one record for every CDR3 protein. This table holds about 410,000 distinct CDR3 sequences, 20% found once. From germline, CDR1 is LGHNA and CDR2 YNFKEQ. The CDR3 is made up of 11 amino acids. V gave up 3 bases and J gave up 10 bases, with 7 bases separating them. This sample comprised PBMCs from the stem cell graft donor, obtained from the stem cell graft. The clonotype comes from a human donor who donated a stem cell graft to a child with acute myeloid leukemia. The V gene is TRBV4-2, the J gene TRBJ1-5; no reliable D call. The CDR3 DNA reads TGTGCCAGCAGCCAGTGGCCTCCCCAGCATTTT. It specifies CASSQWPPQHF.